This T cell receptor beta chain was sequenced during a study of CD8 T cells in Susac syndrome. Study summary: At the time of blood draw, patients with Susac syndrome were therapy-naive, receiving corticosteroids, or receiving intravenous immunoglobulin alone.

Reverse transcription used 0.5 to 1 ug RNA and random hexamers. With immunoSEQ multiplex PCR, TCR beta CDR3 was amplified across 54 Vbeta and 13 Jbeta. TCRdb passed the immunoSEQ multiplex PCR reads through MiXCR, listing each CDR3 protein once. The sample consists of about 160,000 distinct CDR3 sequences, around 95% of them appearing once. The CDR3 runs to 13 residues. The germline CDR1 and CDR2 sequences are MGHRA and YSYEKL. V lost 2 bases and J lost 8, with 12 bases in between. The diagnostic criteria were recently defined, and patients with Susac syndrome met them for definite or probable disease. The CD8+ and CD4+ T cells were negatively isolated, with the TEMRA cells enriched by FACS.

The sequenced material came from CD4+ T cells from PBMCs. The receptor comes from a human donor with Susac syndrome. The chain couples TRBV4-1 to TRBJ1-1, with D uncertain. The DNA of the CDR3 is TGCGCCAGCAGCCAAACGTCTCATCCCGAAGCTTTCTTT. Protein sequence: CASSQTSHPEAFF.